This TCR beta chain was retrieved from a study of HIV-infected patients and healthy controls. Across the study: In 14 of 16 patients, CD4 counts climbed slightly after three months but remained subnormal.

This clonotype is medium-sized in the sample. Antiretroviral therapy had run roughly three months, about 14 weeks, before follow-up blood collection. Whole blood was used without fractionation, so all unsorted peripheral T cells were included. Alpha and beta constant-region primers primed reverse transcription of around 550 ng RNA. Separate chain-specific third strand synthesis with multiplexing indices produced the alpha and beta libraries. One entry per CDR3 protein, called by TCRdb with MiXCR from the 5' RACE reads. The data show thousands of distinct CDR3 sequences, roughly 7.4% seen once. This CDR3 spans 17 amino acids. Trimming at V came to 6 bases and at J to 7 bases, leaving 13 bases not matched to a gene.

The chain is built from TRBV12-3 or TRBV12-4 and TRBJ1-5, with 12 nucleotides matching TRBD1. This TCR came from an adult with HIV infection. The sample here was blood, taken during antiretroviral therapy. The CDR3 sequence: CASSRGGTGGEKQPQHF. CDR3 bases: TGTGCCAGCAGCCGCGGGGGGACAGGGGGCGAAAAACAGCCCCAGCATTTT.